This note documents a single T cell receptor (beta chain) sequence. This entry comes from a study of control samples from healthy donors and cancer patients. Germline-derived CDR1 and CDR2 are LGHDT and YNNKEL (reference sequence). Trimming took off 2 bases at V and 10 bases at J, with 6 bases between the two ends. The CDR3 sequence is 12 residues long. Some clones are missing from TCRdb's copy, which holds only in-frame ones; the method was immunoSEQ multiplex PCR. This repertoire shows under 200,000 clones, approximately 94% found once; its top ten account for 8.5%. This clonotype was obtained from a middle-aged woman in good health. The chain recombines TRBV3-1 (or the pseudogene TRBV3-2) with TRBJ1-6; a possible D gene is TRBD1 (5 bases). Sequencing was performed on blood. The CDR3 DNA follows: TGTGCCAGCAGCCAACAGGGCTCACCCCTCCACTTT. Protein product: CASSQQGSPLHF.